This TCR beta chain was profiled in a study of cytomegalovirus exposure and HLA in healthy donors. CDR3 length equals 15 residues. Losses at the gene ends were 4 bases for V and 4 bases for J; bases not matched to a gene: 5. Germline loops: CDR1 SGDLS, CDR2 YYNGEE. Produced via immunoSEQ multiplex PCR; TCRdb's table is partial and in-frame only. Here the sample spans some 170,000 clones, approximately 86% being singletons. The sequencing input was PBMCs. The gene calls are TRBV9 and TRBJ2-7; 13 bases match TRBD2. This clonotype originated in a woman aged 18-29 years in good health and CMV-seronegative. DNA of the CDR3: TGTGCCAGCAGCACCGGACTAGCGGGAGCTTACGAGCAGTACTTC. Its protein product is CASSTGLAGAYEQYF.